This T cell receptor (beta chain) was sequenced during a study of cytomegalovirus exposure and HLA in healthy donors. General study points: For most TCR sequences rarity was the rule, although some public TCRs occurred in many donors. A prior analysis recorded that most TCR beta V segments were productive about 87% or about 30% of the time. A later analysis showed that HLA-associated TCR beta chains had undergone more clonal expansion than equally common others.

V was shortened by 6 bases and J by 3 bases, with 12 bases between the two germline ends. This CDR3 has 13 amino acids. Germline CDR1 and CDR2: SEHNR and FQNEAQ (reference sequence). The primer mix had 60 Vbeta and 13 Jbeta primers. This table comes from immunoSEQ multiplex PCR, and its TCRdb copy is limited to in-frame clones, with some not included. The table includes about 98,000 clones, about two thirds detected once. This clone is a singleton in its sample. What it recognizes is unknown. V is TRBV7-9 and J is TRBJ2-7; the D is unclear. This receptor was obtained from a man aged 50 to 59 in good health and CMV-seronegative. The sample comprised PBMCs. CDR3 sequence (DNA): TGTGCCAGCAGTCCCGTCGCTAACTACGAGCAGTACTTC. This translates into CASSPVANYEQYF. Complete variable domain (other parts from reference TRBV7-9 and TRBJ2-7): DTGVSQNPRHKITKRGQNVTFRCDPISEHNRLYWYRQTLGQGPEFLTYFQNEAQLEKSRLLSDRFSAERPKGSFSTLEIQRTEQGDSAMYLCASSPVANYEQYFGPGTRLTVT.